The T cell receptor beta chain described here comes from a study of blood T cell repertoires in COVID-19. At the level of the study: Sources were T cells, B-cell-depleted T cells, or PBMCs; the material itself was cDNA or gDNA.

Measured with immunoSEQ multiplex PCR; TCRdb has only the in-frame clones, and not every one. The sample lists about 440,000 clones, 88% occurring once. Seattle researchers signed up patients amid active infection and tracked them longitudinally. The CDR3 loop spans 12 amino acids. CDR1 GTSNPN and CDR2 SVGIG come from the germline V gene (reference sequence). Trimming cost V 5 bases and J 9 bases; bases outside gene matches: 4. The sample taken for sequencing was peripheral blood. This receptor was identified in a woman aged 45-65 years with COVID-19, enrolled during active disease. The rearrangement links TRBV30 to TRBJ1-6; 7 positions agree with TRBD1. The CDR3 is CAWQGQSSPLHF. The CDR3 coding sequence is TGTGCCTGGCAGGGACAGTCTTCACCCCTCCACTTT.